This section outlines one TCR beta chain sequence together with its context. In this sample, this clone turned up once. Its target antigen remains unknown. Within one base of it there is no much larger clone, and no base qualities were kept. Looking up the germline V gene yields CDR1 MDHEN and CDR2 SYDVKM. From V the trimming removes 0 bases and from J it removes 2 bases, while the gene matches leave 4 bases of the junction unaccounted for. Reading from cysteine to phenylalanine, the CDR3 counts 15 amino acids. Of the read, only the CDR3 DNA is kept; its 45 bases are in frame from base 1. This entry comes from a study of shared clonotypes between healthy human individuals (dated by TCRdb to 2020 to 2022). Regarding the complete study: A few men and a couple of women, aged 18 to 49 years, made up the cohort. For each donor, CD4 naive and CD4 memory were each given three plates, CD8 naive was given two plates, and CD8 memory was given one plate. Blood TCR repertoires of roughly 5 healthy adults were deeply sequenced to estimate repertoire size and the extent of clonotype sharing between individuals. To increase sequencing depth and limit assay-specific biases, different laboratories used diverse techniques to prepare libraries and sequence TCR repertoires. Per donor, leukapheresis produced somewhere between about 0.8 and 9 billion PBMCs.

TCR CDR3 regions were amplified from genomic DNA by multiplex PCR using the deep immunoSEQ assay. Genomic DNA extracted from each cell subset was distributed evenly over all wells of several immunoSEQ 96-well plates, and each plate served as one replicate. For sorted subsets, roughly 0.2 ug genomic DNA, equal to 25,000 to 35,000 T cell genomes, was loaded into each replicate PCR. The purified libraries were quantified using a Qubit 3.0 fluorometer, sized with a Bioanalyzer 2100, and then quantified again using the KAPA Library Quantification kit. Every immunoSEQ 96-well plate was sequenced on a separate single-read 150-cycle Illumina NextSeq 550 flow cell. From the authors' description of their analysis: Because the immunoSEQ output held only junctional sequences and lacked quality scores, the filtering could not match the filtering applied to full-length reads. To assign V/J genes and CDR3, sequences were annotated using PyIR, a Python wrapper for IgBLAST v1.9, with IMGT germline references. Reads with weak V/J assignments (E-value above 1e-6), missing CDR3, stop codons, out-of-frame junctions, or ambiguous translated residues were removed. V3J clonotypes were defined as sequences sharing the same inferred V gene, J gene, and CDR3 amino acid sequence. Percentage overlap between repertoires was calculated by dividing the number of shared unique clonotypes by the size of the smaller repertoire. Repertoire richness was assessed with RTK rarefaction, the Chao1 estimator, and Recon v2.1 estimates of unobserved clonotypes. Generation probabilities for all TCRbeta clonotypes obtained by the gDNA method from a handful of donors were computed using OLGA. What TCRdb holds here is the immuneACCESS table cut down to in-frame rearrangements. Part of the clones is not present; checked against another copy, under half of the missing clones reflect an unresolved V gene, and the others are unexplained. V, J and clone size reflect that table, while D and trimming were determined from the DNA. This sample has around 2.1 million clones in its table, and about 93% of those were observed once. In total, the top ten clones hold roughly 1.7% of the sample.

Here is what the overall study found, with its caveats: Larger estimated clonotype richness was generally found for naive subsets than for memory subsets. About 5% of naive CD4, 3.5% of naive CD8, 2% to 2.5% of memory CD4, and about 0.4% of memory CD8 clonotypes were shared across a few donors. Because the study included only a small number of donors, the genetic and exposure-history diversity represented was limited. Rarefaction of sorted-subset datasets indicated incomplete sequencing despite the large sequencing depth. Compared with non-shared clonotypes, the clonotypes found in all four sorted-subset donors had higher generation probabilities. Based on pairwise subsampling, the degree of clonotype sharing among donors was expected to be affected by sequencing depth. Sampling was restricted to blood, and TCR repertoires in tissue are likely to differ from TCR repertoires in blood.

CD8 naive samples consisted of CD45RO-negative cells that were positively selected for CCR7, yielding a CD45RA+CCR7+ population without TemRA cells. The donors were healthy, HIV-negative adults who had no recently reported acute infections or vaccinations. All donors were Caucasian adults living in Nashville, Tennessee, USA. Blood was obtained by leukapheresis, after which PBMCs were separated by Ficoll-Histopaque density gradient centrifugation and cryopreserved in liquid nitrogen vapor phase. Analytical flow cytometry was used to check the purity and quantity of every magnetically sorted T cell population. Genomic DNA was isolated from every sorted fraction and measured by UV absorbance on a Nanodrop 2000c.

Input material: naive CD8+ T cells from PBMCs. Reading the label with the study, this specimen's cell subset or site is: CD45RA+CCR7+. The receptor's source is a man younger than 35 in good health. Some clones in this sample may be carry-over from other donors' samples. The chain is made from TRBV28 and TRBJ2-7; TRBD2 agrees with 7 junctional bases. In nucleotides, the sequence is TGTGCCAGCAGTTTATGGTCGGGAGGACCCTACGAGCAGTACTTC. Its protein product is CASSLWSGGPYEQYF. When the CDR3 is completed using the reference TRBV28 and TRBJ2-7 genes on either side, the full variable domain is DVKVTQSSRYLVKRTGEKVFLECVQDMDHENMFWYRQDPGLGLRLIYFSYDVKMKEKGDIPEGYSVSREKKERFSLILESASTNQTSMYLCASSLWSGGPYEQYFGPGTRLTVT.